This TCR beta chain was profiled in a study of blood T cell repertoires in COVID-19. This clone was observed once. With 6 bases removed from V and 2 bases from J, the gap between germline ends came to 19 bases. Germline CDR1 reads SGHTA; CDR2 reads FQGTGA. The CDR3 sequence is 17 residues long. The protocol was immunoSEQ multiplex PCR, while the TCRdb copy is restricted to in-frame clones and leaves out a portion. The data show a few hundred thousand clones, roughly nine tenths seen once. This receptor was identified in a man in his 60s with acute or convalescent COVID-19. Sequencing used peripheral blood. The rearrangement joins TRBV7-3 to TRBJ2-2; a weak D match, TRBD2 (7 bases). The CDR3 DNA is TGTGCCAGCAGTCTTGGAGGCGGGGGCCCTAACACCGGGGAGCTGTTTTTT. Its protein is CASSLGGGGPNTGELFF.